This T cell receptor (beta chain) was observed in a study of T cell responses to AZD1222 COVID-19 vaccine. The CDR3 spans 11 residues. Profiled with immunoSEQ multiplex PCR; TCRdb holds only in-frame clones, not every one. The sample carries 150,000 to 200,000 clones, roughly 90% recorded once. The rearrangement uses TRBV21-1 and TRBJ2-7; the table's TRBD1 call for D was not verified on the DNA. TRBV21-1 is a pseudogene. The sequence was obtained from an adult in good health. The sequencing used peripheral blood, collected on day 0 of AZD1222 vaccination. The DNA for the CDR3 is TGTGCCACCGCGACAGGGGGCGAGCAGTACTTC. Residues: CATATGGEQYF.